This is a list of T cell receptor beta chains from one sample in a study of blood T cell repertoires in COVID-19. Only in-frame clones appear in the TCRdb table, and some are missing; sequencing was by immunoSEQ multiplex PCR. The sample holds about 240,000 clones, roughly 83% seen once. The source material was peripheral blood. These receptors all stem from a woman older than 75 with acute or convalescent COVID-19. CDR3s include the opening cysteine and the closing phenylalanine or tryptophan. A D gene is named only where the DNA matches it firmly. Clone size, where shown, is once, few, many, or a class for clones that have expanded.

d_call clone_size j_call cdr3_length v_call cdr3_aa cdr3_nt
. once TRBJ1-1 14 TRBV10-3 CAITREQGNTEAFF TGTGCCATCACGAGAGAACAGGGGAACACTGAAGCTTTCTTT
. . TRBJ1-1 15 TRBV3-1/TRBV3-2 CASSQDAFRVTEAFF TGTGCCAGCAGCCAAGATGCTTTCCGGGTAACTGAAGCTTTCTTT
TRBD1 . TRBJ2-3 15 TRBV5-1 CASSAVGDRSDTQYF TGCGCCAGCAGCGCTGTGGGGGACAGGAGCGATACGCAGTATTTT
TRBD1 . TRBJ1-4 13 TRBV2 CASRDRAGEKLFF TGTGCCAGCAGGGACAGGGCGGGAGAAAAACTGTTTTTT
. . TRBJ1-3 16 TRBV4-1 CASSRGPGGSGNTIYF TGCGCCAGCAGCCGGGGGCCCGGGGGGTCTGGAAACACCATATATTTT
TRBD1 . TRBJ2-7 14 TRBV5-1 CASSPTGGEDEQYF TGCGCCAGCAGCCCCACAGGGGGCGAGGACGAGCAGTACTTC
. . TRBJ2-7 13 TRBV6-1 CASSEGLIYEQYF TGTGCCAGCAGTGAAGGGCTGATCTACGAGCAGTACTTC
TRBD1 . TRBJ1-4 15 TRBV9 CASSVQGGTNEKLFF TGTGCCAGCAGCGTACAGGGGGGAACTAATGAAAAACTGTTTTTT
TRBD2 . TRBJ2-7 17 TRBV19 CASSPGGGLIVHYEQYF TGTGCCAGTAGCCCCGGGGGGGGGCTTATAGTTCACTACGAGCAGTACTTC
. . TRBJ1-4 13 TRBV5-4 CASSPAGVEKLFF TGTGCCAGCAGCCCCGCGGGGGTTGAAAAACTGTTTTTT
. . TRBJ2-5 11 TRBV12-3/TRBV12-4 CASSSGETQYF TGTGCCAGCAGTTCGGGGGAGACCCAGTACTTC
TRBD1 . TRBJ1-1 15 TRBV29-1 CSVDRGWGMDTEAFF TGCAGCGTGGACAGGGGGTGGGGTATGGACACTGAAGCTTTCTTT
TRBD1 . TRBJ1-6 14 TRBV19 CASSPRTGWAPLHF TGTGCCAGTAGTCCTCGGACAGGGTGGGCACCCCTCCACTTT
. . TRBJ1-5 15 TRBV7-9 CASSLGGGTGQPQHF TGTGCCAGCAGCTTAGGGGGGGGGACGGGTCAGCCCCAGCATTTT
TRBD1 . TRBJ2-7 15 TRBV11-2 CASSLDLPGGASRRF TGTGCCAGCAGCTTAGATCTCCCAGGGGGCGCATCCCGACGCTTC
TRBD1 . TRBJ1-5 17 TRBV5-8 CASSPDRLGWGNQPQHF TGTGCCAGCAGCCCGGACAGGCTGGGCTGGGGCAATCAGCCCCAGCATTTT
. many TRBJ2-2 18 TRBV4-1 CASSRPSGQSENTGELFF TGCGCCAGCAGCCGTCCAAGCGGGCAGTCAGAGAACACCGGGGAGCTGTTTTTT
TRBD2 . TRBJ2-5 16 TRBV5-1 CASSYSPQDGGETQYF TGCGCCAGCAGCTACTCCCCACAGGACGGGGGGGAGACCCAGTACTTC
. few TRBJ2-1 15 TRBV11-2 CASSLSLGNYNEQFF TGTGCCAGCAGCTTATCGCTCGGGAATTACAATGAGCAGTTCTTC
. few TRBJ1-1 17 TRBV5-1 CASSREVGVSPNTEAFF TGCGCCAGCAGCCGGGAGGTGGGGGTGTCTCCGAACACTGAAGCTTTCTTT
TRBD1 once TRBJ1-5 14 TRBV6-5 CASRTGVGNQPQHF TGTGCCAGCAGAACAGGGGTTGGCAATCAGCCCCAGCATTTT
TRBD1 . TRBJ2-5 13 TRBV5-1 CASSIGQEATQYF TGCGCCAGCAGCATCGGACAGGAGGCGACCCAGTACTTC
TRBD1 . TRBJ2-1 15 TRBV6-5 CASSYSGTGDSEQFF TGTGCCAGCAGTTACTCCGGGACAGGGGACAGTGAGCAGTTCTTC
. . TRBJ1-5 14 TRBV28 CASSLPGRVFPQHF TGTGCCAGCAGTTTACCCGGCAGGGTTTTTCCCCAGCATTTT
. . TRBJ2-1 14 TRBV4-2 CASSLRGYYNEQFF TGTGCCAGCAGCCTTCGAGGGTATTACAATGAGCAGTTCTTC
TRBD2 . TRBJ2-1 16 TRBV5-4 CASSLWGGGAGNEQFF TGTGCCAGCAGCTTGTGGGGCGGGGGGGCCGGAAATGAGCAGTTCTTC
. . TRBJ2-5 12 TRBV5-1 CASSQGLETQYF TGCGCCAGCAGCCAGGGGCTAGAGACCCAGTACTTC
. . TRBJ2-7 13 TRBV3-1/TRBV3-2 CASSQEGYYEQYF TGTGCCAGCAGCCAAGAGGGCTACTACGAGCAGTACTTC
TRBD1 . TRBJ1-5 15 TRBV28 CASSSRDRVNQPQHF TGTGCCAGCAGCTCCCGGGACAGGGTCAATCAGCCCCAGCATTTT
TRBD1 few TRBJ2-3 15 TRBV6-1 CATREGGAGTDTQYF TGTGCCACCAGGGAAGGGGGCGCGGGCACAGATACGCAGTATTTT
. . TRBJ1-2 15 TRBV6-2/TRBV6-3 CASSYGGLQPYGYTF TGTGCCAGCAGTTACGGAGGACTCCAACCATATGGCTACACCTTC
. . TRBJ1-2 14 TRBV10-3 CAIRSGPPGYGYTF TGTGCCATCAGGAGCGGGCCCCCGGGCTATGGCTACACCTTC
. . TRBJ2-3 14 TRBV28 CASSPPRVTGTQYF TGTGCCAGCAGTCCCCCCCGGGTGACGGGTACGCAGTATTTT
. . TRBJ2-1 13 TRBV7-3 CASSLKGGTEQFF TGTGCCAGCAGCTTAAAGGGGGGGACTGAGCAGTTCTTC
TRBD1 . TRBJ1-6 15 TRBV5-8 CASSLETGGPSPLHF TGTGCCAGCAGCTTGGAGACAGGGGGCCCCTCACCCCTCCACTTT
. . TRBJ2-1 13 TRBV2 CASRREGTNEQFF TGTGCCAGCAGGCGGGAAGGTACCAATGAGCAGTTCTTC
TRBD1 . TRBJ2-1 13 TRBV6-6 CASTLQGGSEQFF TGTGCCAGCACCTTACAGGGGGGTTCTGAGCAGTTCTTC
TRBD1 . TRBJ1-2 15 TRBV4-1 CASSHDRVTNYGYTF TGCGCCAGCAGCCATGACAGGGTAACTAACTATGGCTACACCTTC
. . TRBJ1-6 14 TRBV9 CASSVSDRNSPLHF TGTGCCAGCAGCGTCTCGGACAGAAATTCACCCCTCCACTTT
TRBD1 few TRBJ1-1 14 TRBV5-5 CASSPRQGGTEAFF TGTGCCAGCAGCCCCCGACAGGGCGGCACTGAAGCTTTCTTT
TRBD1 . TRBJ1-5 14 TRBV28 CASSQTGVVQPQHF TGTGCCAGCAGTCAGACAGGGGTGGTTCAGCCCCAGCATTTT
TRBD1 . TRBJ1-2 14 TRBV10-3 CAIRLQGANYGYTF TGTGCCATCAGGTTGCAGGGGGCTAACTATGGCTACACCTTC
TRBD1 . TRBJ1-2 16 TRBV28 CASSPRGQGAGYGYTF TGTGCCAGCAGTCCCCGTGGGCAGGGGGCGGGGTATGGCTACACCTTC
. few TRBJ1-6 14 TRBV5-4 CASSSTVGNSPLHF TGTGCCAGCAGCTCGACTGTTGGGAATTCACCCCTCCACTTT
TRBD1 . TRBJ1-5 14 TRBV5-8 CASSADRGNQPQHF TGTGCCAGCAGCGCCGACAGGGGCAATCAGCCCCAGCATTTT
. . TRBJ1-1 16 TRBV5-1 CASSPARQDTNTEAFF TGCGCCAGCAGCCCTGCCCGACAGGACACGAACACTGAAGCTTTCTTT
. . TRBJ2-1 15 TRBV2 CASSRTGLWDNEQFF TGTGCCAGCAGTCGGACCGGACTATGGGACAATGAGCAGTTCTTC
. . TRBJ1-1 12 TRBV18 CASSPHPFEAFF TGTGCCAGCTCACCACATCCGTTTGAAGCTTTCTTT
. . TRBJ2-7 14 TRBV7-9 CASSEDRKTYEQYF TGTGCCAGCAGCGAAGACAGGAAAACCTACGAGCAGTACTTC
TRBD2 . TRBJ2-1 17 TRBV11-3 CASSLADGGAPYNEQFF TGTGCCAGCAGCTTAGCGGACGGGGGGGCCCCCTACAATGAGCAGTTCTTC
. . TRBJ1-4 13 TRBV30 CAWSLGADEKLFF TGTGCCTGGAGTTTGGGGGCGGACGAAAAACTGTTTTTT
TRBD2 . TRBJ2-5 13 TRBV30 CAWRLAGGETQYF TGTGCCTGGAGGCTAGCGGGGGGTGAGACCCAGTACTTC
TRBD1 . TRBJ1-1 14 TRBV5-1 CASSQGQSGTEAFF TGCGCCAGCAGCCAGGGACAGTCGGGCACTGAAGCTTTCTTT
TRBD1 . TRBJ2-2 14 TRBV29-1 CSVAGTGITGELFF TGCAGCGTTGCGGGGACAGGGATCACCGGGGAGCTGTTTTTT
. . TRBJ2-5 13 TRBV5-6 CASSLRRRETQYF TGTGCCAGCAGCCTGAGACGCAGGGAGACCCAGTACTTC
TRBD1 . TRBJ1-4 14 TRBV3-1/TRBV3-2 CASSHGTGSSDLFF TGTGCCAGCAGCCACGGGACAGGGTCATCGGACCTGTTTTTT